One and the same sample provided the 10 T cell receptor beta chains below, sequenced in a study of regulatory T cells in long-lasting Graves disease. Building the TCR beta libraries relied on iRepertoire HTBI primers, and CDR3 regions underwent Arm-PCR. MiXCR, run by TCRdb on the multiplex PCR reads, gives a single entry per CDR3 protein. Here the sample spans a few hundred thousand distinct CDR3 sequences, about 10% being singletons. Specified time point: newly diagnosed GD, antithyroid drugs for less than 3 months. Construction of the TCR library relied on RNA isolated from PBMCs. Another study also made use of these data, one on T cells in Graves' hyperthyroidism and ophthalmopathy.

The material sequenced was peripheral blood mononuclear cells (PBMCs), taken at new diagnosis, from a patient treated with antithyroid drugs. These receptors were collected from a woman between 18 and 30 years old with Graves disease.

This clonotype was picked up many times. The chain joins TRBV18 to TRBJ2-7; the D gene is possibly TRBD1 (6 bases). CDR3 length: 13 residues. V lost 5 bases and J lost 3, with 11 bases in between. From germline, CDR1 is KGHSH and CDR2 LQKENI. The CDR3 nucleotides are TGTGCCAGCTCATCGGACAGCATCTACGAGCAGTACTTC. This sequence encodes CASSSDSIYEQYF.

As to this clonotype: This sequence is one base from a far larger clone and is likely a read error. V usage is TRBV6-2 or TRBV6-3 and J usage is TRBJ1-2; unclear D gene. Trimming pared 6 bases from V and 5 bases from J, leaving 10 bases between. Germline CDR1 reads MNHEY; CDR2 reads SVGEGT. This CDR3 is built from 12 residues. The CDR3 region has the DNA TGTGCCAGCAGCAACGCAGCTTATGGCTACACCTTC. This translates into CASSNAAYGYTF.

This clonotype occurred many times. The V and J genes are TRBV7-2 and TRBJ2-1; no firm D call. CDR3 size: 15 residues. V was cut by 7 bases and J by 0 bases, with 13 bases left in between. Germline V lookup: CDR1 SGHTA, CDR2 FQGNSA. CDR3 DNA: TGTGCCAGCAACACCGTACCTAGCTCCTACAATGAGCAGTTCTTC. It translates to CASNTVPSSYNEQFF.

This clonotype was detected many times. The chain joins TRBV9 to TRBJ2-5; D not certain. Germline CDR1 is SGDLS and CDR2 is YYNGEE. CDR3 size: 14 residues. The V end was cut by 0 bases, the J end by 4 bases, with 10 bases between. The CDR3 bases are TGTGCCAGCAGCGTAGCGGCTAGTATAGAGACCCAGTACTTC. It translates to CASSVAASIETQYF.

Regarding this clonotype: Since no conserved phenylalanine or tryptophan closes the CDR3, a read error is the likely cause. This rearrangement joins TRBV27 to TRBJ1-5; TRBD1 might be the D (6 bases). V lost 5 bases and J 4 bases, leaving 15 bases between the germline ends. This CDR3 contains 15 residues. Germline CDR1 is MNHEY and CDR2 is SMNVEV (reference sequence). The CDR3 DNA follows: TGTGCCAGCAGTGAACGACAGGCGCTAAATCAGCCCCAGCATTCT. Translating it yields CASSERQALNQPQHS.

The chain carries TRBV5-1 and TRBJ1-2; D is uncertain. V lost 4 bases, J lost 4 bases, and 17 bases lay in between. The CDR3 is 15 residues long. Germline V CDR1 and CDR2: SGHRS, YFSETQ. CDR3 in DNA: TGCGCCAGCAGCCCAAGCAGGCAGGAAACCTATGGCTACACCTTC. The encoded protein is CASSPSRQETYGYTF.

This clonotype came up many times. The V and J genes are TRBV2 and TRBJ1-1; D is unresolved. Germline loops: CDR1 SNHLY, CDR2 FYNNEI. V was pared by 6 bases and J by 12 bases, with 14 bases between. This CDR3 region has 11 residues. The CDR3 loop reads CASRLKGGTFF. Written as DNA, the CDR3 is TGTGCCAGCAGATTAAAAGGAGGAACTTTCTTT. The variable domain in full, with the rest retrieved from reference TRBV2 and TRBJ1-1, is EPEVTQTPSHQVTQMGQEVILRCVPISNHLYFYWYRQILGQKVEFLVSFYNNEISEKSEIFDDQFSVERPDGSNFTLKIRSTKLEDSAMYFCASRLKGGTFFGQGTRLTVV.

This clonotype turned up a few times. The chain joins TRBV12-3 or TRBV12-4 to TRBJ2-2, with D possibly being TRBD1 (5 bases). The CDR3 is 13 amino acids. The CDR3 nucleotides read TGTGCGACCAAGACAGACAACACCGGGGAGCTGTTTTTT. This gives the protein CATKTDNTGELFF.

This clonotype was recorded a few times. The rearrangement joins TRBV11-2 to TRBJ1-4, with TRBD1 matching 8 bases. V shed 1 base, J shed 10 bases, and the junction held 5 bases outside the gene matches. Germline V CDR1 and CDR2: SGHAT, FQNNGV. The CDR3 totals 14 residues. The CDR3 loop reads CASSLVQGAGKLFF. The CDR3 DNA follows: TGTGCCAGCAGCTTAGTTCAGGGGGCGGGAAAACTGTTTTTT.

This clonotype has just one count. The chain carries TRBV10-2 and TRBJ2-7; D remains unclear. Trimming left V 8 bases short and J 3 bases short, with 8 bases between. The CDR3 sequence is 11 residues long. Germline V gene lookup returns CDR1 WSHSY and CDR2 SAAADI. Written as DNA, the CDR3 is TGCGCCAGCTGCTGGAACTACGAGCAGTACTTC. Its translation is CASCWNYEQYF.